A selection of T cell receptor beta chains follows, all from one sample in a study of T cell responses to AZD1222 COVID-19 vaccine. The assay was immunoSEQ multiplex PCR, and TCRdb's table has in-frame clones only and misses some. This table has approximately 50,000 clones, nearly 80% appearing once. The sequenced sample was peripheral blood, obtained 28 days after the second AZD1222 dose. All receptors come from an adult who received the AZD1222 COVID-19 vaccine. The CDR3 runs from the conserved cysteine through the conserved F or W. Each record gives: V gene, clone size, J gene, D gene, CDR3 protein, CDR3 DNA. D genes are given only for firm matches. The size of a clone is reported for some rows only, either as once, few or many, or as a class for expanded clones.

v_call: TRBV28; clone_size: .; j_call: TRBJ1-5; d_call: .; cdr3_aa: CASSLSGRDNQPQHF; cdr3_nt: TGTGCCAGCAGTTTATCAGGCAGGGATAATCAGCCCCAGCATTTT
v_call: TRBV18; clone_size: .; j_call: TRBJ1-1; d_call: TRBD1; cdr3_aa: CASSPVGQGGARTEAFF; cdr3_nt: TGTGCCAGCTCACCAGTAGGGCAGGGGGGCGCAAGGACTGAAGCTTTCTTT
v_call: TRBV7-3; clone_size: few; j_call: TRBJ2-6; d_call: .; cdr3_aa: CASSSVGGSGANVLTF; cdr3_nt: TGTGCCAGTTCTAGCGTTGGAGGCTCTGGGGCCAACGTCCTGACTTTC
v_call: TRBV28; clone_size: few; j_call: TRBJ2-3; d_call: .; cdr3_aa: CASGEGTDTQYF; cdr3_nt: TGTGCCAGCGGAGAGGGTACAGATACGCAGTATTTT
v_call: TRBV11-3; clone_size: .; j_call: TRBJ2-2; d_call: .; cdr3_aa: CASSSFSDTNTGELFF; cdr3_nt: TGTGCCAGCAGTTCCTTCAGTGACACCAACACCGGGGAGCTGTTTTTT
v_call: TRBV5-1; clone_size: .; j_call: TRBJ2-6; d_call: .; cdr3_aa: CASSLALDSGANVLTF; cdr3_nt: TGCGCCAGCAGCTTGGCCTTGGACTCTGGGGCCAACGTCCTGACTTTC
v_call: TRBV10-3; clone_size: .; j_call: TRBJ1-1; d_call: .; cdr3_aa: CAISDSTGNTEAFF; cdr3_nt: TGTGCCATCAGTGATAGTACAGGGAACACTGAAGCTTTCTTT
v_call: TRBV7-2; clone_size: medium-sized; j_call: TRBJ2-3; d_call: .; cdr3_aa: CASSLGQDVQYF; cdr3_nt: TGTGCCAGCAGCTTAGGACAGGACGTTCAGTATTTT
v_call: TRBV18; clone_size: .; j_call: TRBJ2-1; d_call: .; cdr3_aa: CASSPQTGPYNEQFF; cdr3_nt: TGTGCCAGCTCACCCCAAACGGGGCCCTACAATGAGCAGTTCTTC
v_call: TRBV18; clone_size: .; j_call: TRBJ1-1; d_call: TRBD1; cdr3_aa: CASSPQDTGTANTEAFF; cdr3_nt: TGTGCCAGCTCACCACAAGATACCGGGACAGCGAACACTGAAGCTTTCTTT
v_call: TRBV6-6; clone_size: .; j_call: TRBJ1-3; d_call: .; cdr3_aa: CASTKGMGTIYF; cdr3_nt: TGTGCCAGCACTAAGGGGATGGGGACCATATATTTT
v_call: TRBV5-1; clone_size: few; j_call: TRBJ1-1; d_call: .; cdr3_aa: CASSLGAGLATEAFF; cdr3_nt: TGCGCCAGCAGCTTGGGTGCAGGGTTGGCCACTGAAGCTTTCTTT
v_call: TRBV7-9; clone_size: .; j_call: TRBJ1-3; d_call: TRBD1; cdr3_aa: CASSSTGGVFRNTIYF; cdr3_nt: TGTGCCAGCAGCTCAACAGGGGGCGTCTTTCGAAACACCATATATTTT
v_call: TRBV5-1; clone_size: .; j_call: TRBJ2-5; d_call: .; cdr3_aa: CASSAAVNLQETQYF; cdr3_nt: TGCGCCAGCAGCGCGGCGGTTAACCTCCAAGAGACCCAGTACTTC
v_call: TRBV24-1; clone_size: .; j_call: TRBJ2-2; d_call: TRBD2; cdr3_aa: CATSDASGMTGELFF; cdr3_nt: TGTGCCACCAGTGACGCAAGCGGGATGACCGGGGAGCTGTTTTTT
v_call: TRBV3-1/TRBV3-2; clone_size: .; j_call: TRBJ1-5; d_call: .; cdr3_aa: CASSQAGVKRGGLGNQPQHF; cdr3_nt: TGTGCCAGCAGCCAAGCTGGGGTAAAACGGGGGGGATTAGGAAATCAGCCCCAGCATTTT
v_call: TRBV2; clone_size: once; j_call: TRBJ1-1; d_call: .; cdr3_aa: CASIADRNTEAFF; cdr3_nt: TGTGCCAGCATTGCCGACCGGAACACTGAAGCTTTCTTT
v_call: TRBV24-1; clone_size: .; j_call: TRBJ2-1; d_call: TRBD1; cdr3_aa: CATSDLKSGTADNEQFF; cdr3_nt: TGTGCCACCAGTGATTTGAAATCTGGGACAGCCGACAATGAGCAGTTCTTC
v_call: TRBV7-9; clone_size: .; j_call: TRBJ1-1; d_call: .; cdr3_aa: CASTRLGDGVTEAFF; cdr3_nt: TGTGCCAGCACCCGACTCGGGGACGGGGTTACTGAAGCTTTCTTT
v_call: TRBV28; clone_size: .; j_call: TRBJ1-6; d_call: .; cdr3_aa: CASSRSVNNSPLHF; cdr3_nt: TGTGCCAGCAGTAGGTCGGTGAATAATTCACCCCTCCACTTT
v_call: TRBV7-2; clone_size: .; j_call: TRBJ2-3; d_call: .; cdr3_aa: CASSSGSTDTQYF; cdr3_nt: TGTGCCAGCAGCAGCGGGAGCACAGATACGCAGTATTTT
v_call: TRBV7-7; clone_size: .; j_call: TRBJ1-1; d_call: .; cdr3_aa: CASSAEGLLNTEAFF; cdr3_nt: TGTGCCAGCAGCGCCGAGGGACTCCTGAACACTGAAGCTTTCTTT
v_call: TRBV28; clone_size: .; j_call: TRBJ2-7; d_call: TRBD1; cdr3_aa: CASSLTGVIYEQYF; cdr3_nt: TGTGCCAGCAGTTTGACAGGGGTAATCTACGAGCAGTACTTC
v_call: TRBV20-1; clone_size: once; j_call: TRBJ2-1; d_call: .; cdr3_aa: CSASRPLALPPYNEQFF; cdr3_nt: TGCAGTGCTAGTCGTCCGCTAGCTCTACCACCCTACAATGAGCAGTTCTTC
v_call: TRBV5-1; clone_size: .; j_call: TRBJ1-4; d_call: .; cdr3_aa: CASSLAGQEKLFF; cdr3_nt: TGCGCCAGCAGCTTGGCGGGCCAGGAAAAACTGTTTTTT
v_call: TRBV9; clone_size: .; j_call: TRBJ2-2; d_call: TRBD1; cdr3_aa: CASSAGQVSNTGELFF; cdr3_nt: TGTGCCAGCAGCGCCGGACAGGTTTCGAACACCGGGGAGCTGTTTTTT
v_call: TRBV19; clone_size: .; j_call: TRBJ1-1; d_call: .; cdr3_aa: CASNLDGGGTEAFF; cdr3_nt: TGTGCCAGTAACCTTGATGGGGGAGGCACTGAAGCTTTCTTT
v_call: TRBV28; clone_size: .; j_call: TRBJ1-4; d_call: .; cdr3_aa: CASSSAPTNEKLFF; cdr3_nt: TGTGCCAGCAGTTCGGCCCCAACTAATGAAAAACTGTTTTTT
v_call: TRBV6-2/TRBV6-3; clone_size: .; j_call: TRBJ1-2; d_call: .; cdr3_aa: CASSYSATGYGYTF; cdr3_nt: TGTGCCAGCAGTTACTCGGCGACTGGCTATGGCTACACCTTC
v_call: TRBV21-1; clone_size: once; j_call: TRBJ1-5; d_call: .; cdr3_aa: CASSKGVQGQPQHF; cdr3_nt: TGTGCCAGCAGCAAAGGGGTACAGGGTCAGCCCCAGCATTTT
v_call: TRBV28; clone_size: .; j_call: TRBJ2-1; d_call: TRBD2; cdr3_aa: CASRSGLAGDGKFF; cdr3_nt: TGTGCCAGCAGGTCGGGACTAGCGGGAGATGGGAAGTTCTTC
v_call: TRBV7-2; clone_size: .; j_call: TRBJ2-2; d_call: .; cdr3_aa: CASSLAWADTGELFF; cdr3_nt: TGTGCCAGCAGCTTAGCGTGGGCAGACACCGGGGAGCTGTTTTTT
v_call: TRBV7-2; clone_size: .; j_call: TRBJ2-7; d_call: .; cdr3_aa: CASSLPGPEQYF; cdr3_nt: TGTGCCAGCAGCTTACCCGGGCCCGAGCAGTACTTC
v_call: TRBV30; clone_size: .; j_call: TRBJ2-3; d_call: TRBD2; cdr3_aa: CAWSVLTSGRFTDTQYF; cdr3_nt: TGTGCCTGGAGTGTACTTACTAGCGGGAGGTTCACAGATACGCAGTATTTT
v_call: TRBV6-1; clone_size: once; j_call: TRBJ2-1; d_call: .; cdr3_aa: CASSEVAGYNEQFF; cdr3_nt: TGTGCCAGCAGTGAAGTAGCAGGATACAATGAGCAGTTCTTC
v_call: TRBV4-1; clone_size: .; j_call: TRBJ2-7; d_call: .; cdr3_aa: CASSQTTGTYYEQYF; cdr3_nt: TGCGCCAGCAGCCAAACTACCGGGACATACTACGAGCAGTACTTC
v_call: TRBV12-5; clone_size: .; j_call: TRBJ2-2; d_call: .; cdr3_aa: CASGDRPTGELFF; cdr3_nt: TGTGCTAGTGGGGACAGACCCACCGGGGAGCTGTTTTTT
v_call: TRBV2; clone_size: .; j_call: TRBJ1-5; d_call: TRBD1; cdr3_aa: CASRGQHSNQPQHF; cdr3_nt: TGTGCCAGCAGGGGACAGCATAGCAATCAGCCCCAGCATTTT
v_call: TRBV6-5; clone_size: .; j_call: TRBJ2-1; d_call: .; cdr3_aa: CASRQTGGGNEQFF; cdr3_nt: TGTGCCAGCAGACAAACGGGGGGCGGCAATGAGCAGTTCTTC
v_call: TRBV24-1; clone_size: .; j_call: TRBJ1-1; d_call: .; cdr3_aa: CATSDFTGTGAFF; cdr3_nt: TGTGCCACCAGTGATTTTACAGGGACGGGAGCTTTCTTT
v_call: TRBV9; clone_size: .; j_call: TRBJ1-4; d_call: .; cdr3_aa: CASSERRGVNEKLFF; cdr3_nt: TGTGCCAGCAGCGAGCGGAGAGGGGTTAATGAAAAACTGTTTTTT
v_call: TRBV19; clone_size: .; j_call: TRBJ1-6; d_call: TRBD1; cdr3_aa: CASSTGQGDSPLHF; cdr3_nt: TGTGCCAGTAGTACGGGACAGGGCGATTCACCCCTCCACTTT
v_call: TRBV23-1; clone_size: .; j_call: TRBJ1-5; d_call: TRBD1; cdr3_aa: CASRDRGRDQPQHF; cdr3_nt: TGCGCCAGCAGGGACAGGGGGCGGGATCAGCCCCAGCATTTT
v_call: TRBV5-5; clone_size: .; j_call: TRBJ1-2; d_call: .; cdr3_aa: CASSPNRVYGYTF; cdr3_nt: TGTGCCAGCAGCCCTAACAGGGTGTACGGCTACACCTTC
v_call: TRBV6-5; clone_size: .; j_call: TRBJ2-1; d_call: .; cdr3_aa: CASSYSGGIDEQFF; cdr3_nt: TGTGCCAGCAGTTACTCGGGGGGAATTGATGAGCAGTTCTTC
v_call: TRBV27; clone_size: .; j_call: TRBJ2-1; d_call: TRBD2; cdr3_aa: CASSPPAGAPYNEQFF; cdr3_nt: TGTGCCAGCAGTCCCCCAGCGGGAGCCCCTTACAATGAGCAGTTCTTC
v_call: TRBV15; clone_size: .; j_call: TRBJ1-5; d_call: TRBD1; cdr3_aa: CATSRAIQGVNQPQHF; cdr3_nt: TGTGCCACCAGCAGAGCAATACAGGGGGTAAATCAGCCCCAGCATTTT
v_call: TRBV5-4; clone_size: .; j_call: TRBJ2-7; d_call: TRBD2; cdr3_aa: CASSPDPRASGRGEQYF; cdr3_nt: TGTGCCAGCAGCCCCGATCCCAGGGCTAGCGGGAGGGGCGAGCAGTACTTC